The present entry profiles one T cell receptor beta chain with its context. The antigen it binds to is not known. Per-base qualities were not stored, and no clone one base away is much larger. To prepare the library, PCR was applied. The instrument given in TCRdb is Illumina HiSeq 2500. To normalize quantification of the TCRbeta repertoire, the TCR libraries were built with molecular barcoding that relied on unique molecular identifiers. TCRdb cleaned the public reads at Q25 with fastp, built clones with MiXCR and kept in-frame beta chains. When rows share a CDR3 protein, they turn into one entry using the most common DNA and genes. The sample contains a few hundred thousand distinct CDR3 sequences, 23% of them found a single time. 9.5% to 13% of the sample is in the top ten clones. This specimen comes from a study of T-cell reconstitution after alpha-beta-depleted transplantation in children (dated by TCRdb to the mid-2010s). Notes on the research overall: The study quantitatively tracked T-cell immune reconstitution after TCRalphabeta/CD19-depleted allogeneic hematopoietic cell transplantation in children using TCR repertoire profiling. The full study reports these points: The frequencies of hyperexpanded clones fell over the following months, and after one year, T-cell counts and TCRbeta diversity were mostly attributed to newly produced T cells. Apparently early alphabetaT-cell count recovery about two months after transplant reportedly relied on only several hundred rapidly expanded clones derived from non-depleted graft cells. The high TCRbeta diversity at day 60 in some patients was ascribed to recipient T cells and intrathymic progenitors that had survived conditioning.

Sequences MGHRA (CDR1) and YSYEKL (CDR2) are obtained from the germline V gene. Spanning cysteine to phenylalanine, the CDR3 consists of 15 amino acids. The retained sequence is limited to the CDR3, 45 bases, with the frame set at the first base. V ends up 1 base short and J 4 bases short, with an unmatched junction base count of 2. The treatment or condition label on this specimen signifies: allogeneic hematopoietic cell transplantation with graft depleted of TCRalphabeta T cells and CD19 B cells. The transplant recipients were children given TCRalphabeta/CD19-depleted allogeneic hematopoietic cell grafts.

Rearrangement joined TRBV4-1 to TRBJ1-5; TRBD1 matches 9 bases in the middle. The sequence came from a male patient younger than 18 who had a stem cell transplant for acute lymphoblastic leukemia, so the T cells may come from the graft donor. The sample here was PBMCs, mostly from graft donor cells, taken 180 days after TCRalphabeta/CD19-depleted stem cell transplant. In nucleotides, the sequence is TGCGCCAGCAGCCAAGCCGGACAGGGGAATCAGCCCCAGCATTTT. Its protein product is CASSQAGQGNQPQHF.